This T cell receptor (beta chain) was identified in a study of blood T cell repertoires in COVID-19. About the research overall: The United States, Italy and Spain were the sources of the acute and convalescent COVID-19 samples.

Using immunoSEQ multiplex PCR, the repertoire was profiled, and TCRdb retains in-frame clones only, with some absent. The sample has under 75,000 clones; about 83% are singletons. Germline V gene sequence: CDR1 MGHRA, CDR2 YSYEKL. This CDR3 contains 16 residues. The V and J ends lost 1 base and 6 bases, in that order; junction bases with no gene match: 9. This TCR was sampled from a human donor in a cohort sampled during active COVID-19. Sequenced input: peripheral blood. The chain links TRBV4-1 to TRBJ2-5; 9 bases match TRBD1. The CDR3 DNA reads TGCGCCAGCAGCCAAGGAGATACAGGGGGCGGAAAGACCCAGTACTTC. Translation: CASSQGDTGGGKTQYF.